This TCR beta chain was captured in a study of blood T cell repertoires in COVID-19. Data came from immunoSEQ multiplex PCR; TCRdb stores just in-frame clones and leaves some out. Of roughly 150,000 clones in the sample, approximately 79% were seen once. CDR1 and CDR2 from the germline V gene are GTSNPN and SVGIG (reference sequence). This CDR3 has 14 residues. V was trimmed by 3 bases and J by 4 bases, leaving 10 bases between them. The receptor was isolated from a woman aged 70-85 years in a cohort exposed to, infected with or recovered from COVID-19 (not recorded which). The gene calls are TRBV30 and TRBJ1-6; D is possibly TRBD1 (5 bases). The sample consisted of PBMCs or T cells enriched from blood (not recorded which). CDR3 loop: CAWSSGGYNSPLHF. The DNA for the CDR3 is TGTGCCTGGAGCAGCGGGGGATATAATTCACCCCTCCACTTT.